Listed below are T cell receptor beta chains from one sample, sequenced in a study of T cells in Graves' hyperthyroidism and ophthalmopathy. TCRdb fed the multiplex PCR reads into MiXCR, producing one record per CDR3 protein. Here the sample spans a few hundred thousand distinct CDR3 sequences, around 43% being singletons. The source material was peripheral blood or thyroid tissue (not recorded which). These receptors were taken from an adult woman with Graves' disease, either hyperthyroidism or ophthalmopathy (not recorded which). Both conserved end residues are part of each CDR3. Fields, in order: D gene, V gene, clone size, J gene, CDR3 length, CDR3 protein, CDR3 DNA. A D gene is named only where the DNA matches it firmly. A clone size is listed for some rows: how often the clone was seen (once, few, many), or a class if it is expanded.

D gene: -
V gene: TRBV7-9
clone size: -
J gene: TRBJ2-7
CDR3 length: 12
CDR3 protein: CASSLGEIEQYF
CDR3 DNA: TGTGCCAGCAGTCTGGGGGAGATCGAGCAGTACTTC

D gene: -
V gene: TRBV9
clone size: few
J gene: TRBJ2-5
CDR3 length: 14
CDR3 protein: CASSVGAFQETQYF
CDR3 DNA: TGTGCCAGCAGCGTTGGAGCGTTCCAAGAGACCCAGTACTTC

D gene: -
V gene: TRBV6-1
clone size: many
J gene: TRBJ1-2
CDR3 length: 13
CDR3 protein: CASSGDQIRGYTF
CDR3 DNA: TGTGCCAGCAGTGGAGATCAAATTAGGGGCTACACCTTC

D gene: -
V gene: TRBV7-3
clone size: many
J gene: TRBJ1-1
CDR3 length: 13
CDR3 protein: CASRLTENTEAFF
CDR3 DNA: TGTGCCAGCAGACTGACAGAGAACACTGAAGCTTTCTTT

D gene: TRBD1
V gene: TRBV14
clone size: -
J gene: TRBJ1-6
CDR3 length: 16
CDR3 protein: CASRNRGSSYNSPLHF
CDR3 DNA: TGTGCCAGCAGGAACAGGGGAAGCTCCTATAATTCACCCCTCCACTTT

D gene: -
V gene: TRBV9
clone size: -
J gene: TRBJ1-5
CDR3 length: 15
CDR3 protein: CASSLIAGYDQPQHF
CDR3 DNA: TGTGCCAGCAGTTTAATAGCGGGATACGATCAGCCCCAGCATTTT

D gene: -
V gene: TRBV12-3/TRBV12-4
clone size: -
J gene: TRBJ1-2
CDR3 length: 13
CDR3 protein: CASKGYSGYGYTF
CDR3 DNA: TGTGCCAGCAAGGGGTATTCGGGCTATGGCTACACCTTC

D gene: -
V gene: TRBV11-2
clone size: many
J gene: TRBJ2-2
CDR3 length: 15
CDR3 protein: CASSLDSRANGELFF
CDR3 DNA: TGTGCCAGCAGCTTAGATTCCAGGGCGAACGGGGAGCTGTTTTTT

D gene: -
V gene: TRBV4-2
clone size: few
J gene: TRBJ1-4
CDR3 length: 15
CDR3 protein: CASSQEGVTNEKLFF
CDR3 DNA: TGTGCCAGCAGCCAGGAGGGGGTAACTAATGAAAAACTGTTTTTT

D gene: TRBD1
V gene: TRBV6-5
clone size: -
J gene: TRBJ1-6
CDR3 length: 14
CDR3 protein: CASSDRGGHSPLHF
CDR3 DNA: TGTGCCAGCTCGGACAGGGGGGGACATTCACCCCTCCACTTT

D gene: -
V gene: TRBV29-1
clone size: -
J gene: TRBJ1-5
CDR3 length: 13
CDR3 protein: CSVEGQGNQPQHF
CDR3 DNA: TGCAGCGTTGAAGGGCAGGGGAATCAGCCCCAGCATTTT

D gene: -
V gene: TRBV2
clone size: few
J gene: TRBJ2-6
CDR3 length: 15
CDR3 protein: CASRVQTSGANVLTF
CDR3 DNA: TGTGCCAGCAGAGTACAGACCTCTGGGGCCAACGTCCTGACTTTC

D gene: TRBD1
V gene: TRBV28
clone size: -
J gene: TRBJ1-5
CDR3 length: 14
CDR3 protein: CASRDRRINQPQHF
CDR3 DNA: TGTGCCAGCAGGGACAGGAGAATCAATCAGCCCCAGCATTTT

D gene: TRBD1
V gene: TRBV6-1
clone size: -
J gene: TRBJ2-5
CDR3 length: 17
CDR3 protein: CASSQGHLEGAWETQYF
CDR3 DNA: TGTGCCAGCAGTCAGGGACACCTTGAGGGGGCCTGGGAGACCCAGTACTTC

D gene: -
V gene: TRBV29-1
clone size: many
J gene: TRBJ2-5
CDR3 length: 12
CDR3 protein: CSVNRAGETQYF
CDR3 DNA: TGCAGCGTCAACAGGGCTGGGGAGACCCAGTACTTC

D gene: TRBD1
V gene: TRBV14
clone size: many
J gene: TRBJ2-6
CDR3 length: 18
CDR3 protein: CASSRTGTGRIRANVLTF
CDR3 DNA: TGTGCCAGCAGCCGCACCGGGACAGGGAGAATTAGGGCCAACGTCCTGACTTTC

D gene: -
V gene: TRBV2
clone size: few
J gene: TRBJ2-7
CDR3 length: 14
CDR3 protein: CASSEGGWDYEQYF
CDR3 DNA: TGTGCCAGCAGTGAAGGGGGTTGGGACTACGAGCAGTACTTC

D gene: -
V gene: TRBV2
clone size: many
J gene: TRBJ2-7
CDR3 length: 15
CDR3 protein: CASSEGSTSAYEQYF
CDR3 DNA: TGTGCCAGCAGTGAAGGATCTACGTCCGCCTACGAGCAGTACTTC

D gene: -
V gene: TRBV28
clone size: few
J gene: TRBJ2-5
CDR3 length: 15
CDR3 protein: CASSYLRGTQETQYF
CDR3 DNA: TGTGCCAGCAGTTACCTACGGGGGACCCAAGAGACCCAGTACTTC

D gene: -
V gene: TRBV24-1
clone size: few
J gene: TRBJ1-4
CDR3 length: 16
CDR3 protein: CATSDLLGRGLEKLFF
CDR3 DNA: TGTGCCACCAGTGATTTATTAGGACGCGGGCTTGAAAAACTGTTTTTT

D gene: -
V gene: TRBV5-1
clone size: many
J gene: TRBJ2-7
CDR3 length: 13
CDR3 protein: CASSTPSTTQQYF
CDR3 DNA: TGCGCCAGCAGCACCCCCAGTACTACCCAGCAGTACTTC

D gene: TRBD1
V gene: TRBV28
clone size: many
J gene: TRBJ1-5
CDR3 length: 13
CDR3 protein: CASRGDSPRPQHF
CDR3 DNA: TGTGCCAGCAGGGGGGACAGCCCTCGGCCCCAGCATTTT

D gene: TRBD2
V gene: TRBV12-3/TRBV12-4
clone size: many
J gene: TRBJ2-5
CDR3 length: 19
CDR3 protein: CASSLRLGRASGREETQYF
CDR3 DNA: TGTGCCAGCAGTTTGCGCCTCGGACGGGCTAGCGGGAGGGAAGAGACCCAGTACTTC

D gene: TRBD1
V gene: TRBV20-1
clone size: many
J gene: TRBJ1-6
CDR3 length: 14
CDR3 protein: CSASRAGGNSPLHF
CDR3 DNA: TGCAGTGCCAGTCGGGCAGGGGGTAATTCACCCCTCCACTTT

D gene: -
V gene: TRBV19
clone size: few
J gene: TRBJ1-2
CDR3 length: 14
CDR3 protein: CASSMGPRSYGYTF
CDR3 DNA: TGTGCCAGTAGTATGGGACCGAGGAGCTATGGCTACACCTTC

D gene: TRBD2
V gene: TRBV10-3
clone size: few
J gene: TRBJ2-3
CDR3 length: 14
CDR3 protein: CAIKAGEGTDTQYF
CDR3 DNA: TGTGCCATCAAAGCGGGAGAGGGCACAGATACGCAGTATTTT

D gene: -
V gene: TRBV10-3
clone size: -
J gene: TRBJ1-5
CDR3 length: 13
CDR3 protein: CATRDVNNQPQHF
CDR3 DNA: TGTGCCACAAGGGACGTCAACAATCAGCCCCAGCATTTT

D gene: -
V gene: TRBV7-7
clone size: many
J gene: TRBJ2-7
CDR3 length: 13
CDR3 protein: CASSLSGTYEQYF
CDR3 DNA: TGTGCTAGCAGCTTATCGGGCACCTACGAGCAGTACTTC

D gene: -
V gene: TRBV5-5
clone size: few
J gene: TRBJ1-3
CDR3 length: 15
CDR3 protein: CASSLYGSQEDTIYF
CDR3 DNA: TGTGCCAGCAGCTTGTATGGGTCCCAGGAAGACACCATATATTTT

D gene: -
V gene: TRBV19
clone size: -
J gene: TRBJ2-7
CDR3 length: 14
CDR3 protein: CASSIGQGFSEQYF
CDR3 DNA: TGTGCCAGTAGTATAGGGCAGGGGTTCTCCGAGCAGTACTTC

D gene: -
V gene: TRBV9
clone size: -
J gene: TRBJ2-5
CDR3 length: 16
CDR3 protein: CASSEQGREFGETQYF
CDR3 DNA: TGTGCCAGCAGCGAACAGGGGAGGGAGTTTGGAGAGACCCAGTACTTC

D gene: -
V gene: TRBV20-1
clone size: few
J gene: TRBJ2-7
CDR3 length: 16
CDR3 protein: CSARAPPRTPNYEQYF
CDR3 DNA: TGCAGTGCTAGAGCCCCACCCCGGACCCCAAACTACGAGCAGTACTTC

D gene: -
V gene: TRBV7-2
clone size: few
J gene: TRBJ2-7
CDR3 length: 18
CDR3 protein: CASSLETRRFGPLYEQYF
CDR3 DNA: TGTGCCAGCAGCTTAGAAACACGGAGGTTTGGACCCCTCTACGAGCAGTACTTC

D gene: TRBD1
V gene: TRBV19
clone size: -
J gene: TRBJ1-1
CDR3 length: 17
CDR3 protein: CASSIWDRVQLYSEAFF
CDR3 DNA: TGTGCCAGTAGTATCTGGGACAGGGTTCAGCTCTATTCTGAAGCTTTCTTT

D gene: TRBD1
V gene: TRBV7-9
clone size: many
J gene: TRBJ2-7
CDR3 length: 14
CDR3 protein: CASSLGTGVYEQYF
CDR3 DNA: TGTGCCAGCAGTTTGGGGACAGGGGTTTACGAGCAGTACTTC

D gene: TRBD2
V gene: TRBV10-3
clone size: once
J gene: TRBJ2-7
CDR3 length: 15
CDR3 protein: CAISEGGRARYEQYF
CDR3 DNA: TGTGCCATCAGTGAGGGCGGGAGGGCCAGGTACGAGCAGTACTTC

D gene: -
V gene: TRBV7-9
clone size: -
J gene: TRBJ1-6
CDR3 length: 15
CDR3 protein: CASSQTGSHNSPLHF
CDR3 DNA: TGTGCCAGCAGCCAAACAGGGAGTCATAATTCACCCCTCCACTTT

D gene: -
V gene: TRBV11-2
clone size: many
J gene: TRBJ1-6
CDR3 length: 13
CDR3 protein: CASRGVVDSPLHF
CDR3 DNA: TGTGCCAGCAGGGGTGTTGTCGATTCACCCCTCCACTTT